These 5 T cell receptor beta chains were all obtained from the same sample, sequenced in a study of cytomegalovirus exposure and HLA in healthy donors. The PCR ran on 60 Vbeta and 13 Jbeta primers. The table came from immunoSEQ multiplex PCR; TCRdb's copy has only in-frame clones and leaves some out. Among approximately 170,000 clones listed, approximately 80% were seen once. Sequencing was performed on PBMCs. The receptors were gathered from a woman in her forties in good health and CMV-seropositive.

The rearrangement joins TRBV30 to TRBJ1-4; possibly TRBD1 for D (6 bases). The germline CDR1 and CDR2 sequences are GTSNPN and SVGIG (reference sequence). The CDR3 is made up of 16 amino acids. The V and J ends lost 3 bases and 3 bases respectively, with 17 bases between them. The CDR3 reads CAWRPGGASPNEKLFF. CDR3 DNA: TGTGCCTGGAGGCCGGGGGGCGCATCGCCTAATGAAAAACTGTTTTTT.

The CDR3 DNA is TGTGCCAGCCGGGTCGCAGGGGGTCAGCCCCAGCATTTT. As protein: CASRVAGGQPQHF. The chain uses TRBV28 and TRBJ1-5; 7 positions agree with TRBD1. V trimming: 8 bases; J trimming: 6 bases; junction bases outside the gene matches: 7. Per germline, CDR1 MDHEN and CDR2 SYDVKM. The CDR3 runs to 13 residues.

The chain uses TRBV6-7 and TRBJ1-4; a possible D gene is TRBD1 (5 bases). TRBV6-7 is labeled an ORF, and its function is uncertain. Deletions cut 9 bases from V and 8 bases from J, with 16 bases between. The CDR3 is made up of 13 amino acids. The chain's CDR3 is CASSPGQREKLFF. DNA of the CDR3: TGTGCCAGTAGTCCAGGGCAGAGAGAAAAACTGTTTTTT.

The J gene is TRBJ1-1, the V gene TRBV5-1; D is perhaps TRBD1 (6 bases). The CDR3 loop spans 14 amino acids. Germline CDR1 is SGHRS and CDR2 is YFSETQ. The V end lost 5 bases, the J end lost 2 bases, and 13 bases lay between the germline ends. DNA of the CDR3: TGCGCCAGCAGGCGAGAGACAGGCAACACTGAAGCTTTCTTT. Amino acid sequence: CASRRETGNTEAFF. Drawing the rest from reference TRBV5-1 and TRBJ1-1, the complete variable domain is KAGVTQTPRYLIKTRGQQVTLSCSPISGHRSVSWYQQTPGQGLQFLFEYFSETQRNKGNFPGRFSGRQFSNSRSEMNVSTLELGDSALYLCASRRETGNTEAFFGQGTRLTVV.

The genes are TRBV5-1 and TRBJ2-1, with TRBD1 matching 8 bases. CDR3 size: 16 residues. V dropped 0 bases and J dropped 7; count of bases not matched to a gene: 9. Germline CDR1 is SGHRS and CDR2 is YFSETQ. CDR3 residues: CASSLAGTGPQNEQFF. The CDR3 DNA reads TGCGCCAGCAGCTTGGCCGGGACAGGCCCCCAGAATGAGCAGTTCTTC.